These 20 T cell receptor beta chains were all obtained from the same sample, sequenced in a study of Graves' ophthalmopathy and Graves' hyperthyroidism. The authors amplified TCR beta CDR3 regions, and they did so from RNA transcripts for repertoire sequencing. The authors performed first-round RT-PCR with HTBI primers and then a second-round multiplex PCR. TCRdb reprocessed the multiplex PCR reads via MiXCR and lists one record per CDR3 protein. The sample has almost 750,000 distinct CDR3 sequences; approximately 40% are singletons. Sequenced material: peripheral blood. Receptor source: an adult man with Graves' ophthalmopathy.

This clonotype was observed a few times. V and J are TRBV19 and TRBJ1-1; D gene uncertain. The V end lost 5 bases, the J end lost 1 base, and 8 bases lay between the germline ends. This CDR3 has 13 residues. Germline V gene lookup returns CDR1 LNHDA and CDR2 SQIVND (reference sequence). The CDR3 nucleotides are TGTGCCAGTAGTGTCGACAAGAACACTGAAGCTTTCTTT. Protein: CASSVDKNTEAFF.

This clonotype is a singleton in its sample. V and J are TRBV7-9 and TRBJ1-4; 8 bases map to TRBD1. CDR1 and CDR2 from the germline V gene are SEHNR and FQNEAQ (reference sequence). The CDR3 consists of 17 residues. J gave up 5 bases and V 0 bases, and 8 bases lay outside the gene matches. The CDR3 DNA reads TGTGCCAGCAGCTTAGCAACAGGGGGACGGCCAAATGAAAAACTGTTTTTT. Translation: CASSLATGGRPNEKLFF.

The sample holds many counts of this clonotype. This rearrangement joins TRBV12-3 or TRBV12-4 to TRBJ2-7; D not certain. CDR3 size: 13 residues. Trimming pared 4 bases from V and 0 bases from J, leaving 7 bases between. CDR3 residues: CASSSTSSYEQYF. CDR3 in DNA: TGTGCCAGCAGTTCGACATCCTCCTACGAGCAGTACTTC.

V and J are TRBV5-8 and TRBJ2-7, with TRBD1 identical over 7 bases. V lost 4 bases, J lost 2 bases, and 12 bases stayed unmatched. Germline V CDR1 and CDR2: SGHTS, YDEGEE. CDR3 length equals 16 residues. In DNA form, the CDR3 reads TGTGCCAGCAGCAGCGCGGACGGGACAGACCCCTACGAGCAGTACTTC. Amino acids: CASSSADGTDPYEQYF.

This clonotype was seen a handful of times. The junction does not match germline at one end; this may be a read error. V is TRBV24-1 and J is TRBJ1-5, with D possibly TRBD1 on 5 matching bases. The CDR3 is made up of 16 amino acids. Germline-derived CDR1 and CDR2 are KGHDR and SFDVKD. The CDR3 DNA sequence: TGTGCCAGCAGTCCCTCGGGACCAATTAGCAATCAGCCCCAGCATTTT. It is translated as CASSPSGPISNQPQHF.

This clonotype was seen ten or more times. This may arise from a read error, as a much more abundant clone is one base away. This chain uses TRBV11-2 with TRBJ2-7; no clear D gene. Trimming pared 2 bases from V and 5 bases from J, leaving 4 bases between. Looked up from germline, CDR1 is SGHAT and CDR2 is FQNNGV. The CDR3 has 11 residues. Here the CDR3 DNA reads TGTGCCAGCAGCTTAAACGACGAGCAGTACTTC. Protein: CASSLNDEQYF. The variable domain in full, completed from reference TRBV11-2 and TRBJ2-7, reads EAGVAQSPRYKIIEKRQSVAFWCNPISGHATLYWYQQILGQGPKLLIQFQNNGVVDDSQLPKDRFSAERLKGVDSTLKIQPAKLEDSAVYLCASSLNDEQYFGPGTRLTVT.

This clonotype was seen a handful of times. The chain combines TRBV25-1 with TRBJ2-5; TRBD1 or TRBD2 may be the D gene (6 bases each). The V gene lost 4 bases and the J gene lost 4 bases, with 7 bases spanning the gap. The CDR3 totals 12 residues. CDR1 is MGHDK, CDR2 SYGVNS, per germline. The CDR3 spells CASSGGAETQYF. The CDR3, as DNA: TGTGCCAGCAGTGGGGGGGCAGAGACCCAGTACTTC.

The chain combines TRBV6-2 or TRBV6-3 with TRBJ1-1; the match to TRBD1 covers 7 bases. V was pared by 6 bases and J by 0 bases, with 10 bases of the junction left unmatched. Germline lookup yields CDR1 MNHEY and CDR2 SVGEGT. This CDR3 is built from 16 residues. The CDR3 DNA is TGTGCCAGCAGCACCAGAAAGGGGGCCGTGAACACTGAAGCTTTCTTT. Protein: CASSTRKGAVNTEAFF.

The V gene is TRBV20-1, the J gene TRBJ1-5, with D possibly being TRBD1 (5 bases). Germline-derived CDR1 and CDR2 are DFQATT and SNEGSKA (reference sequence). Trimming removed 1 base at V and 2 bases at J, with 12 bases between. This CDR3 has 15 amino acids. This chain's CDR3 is CSARGPWGGNQPQHF. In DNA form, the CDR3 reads TGCAGTGCTAGAGGTCCGTGGGGGGGCAATCAGCCCCAGCATTTT.

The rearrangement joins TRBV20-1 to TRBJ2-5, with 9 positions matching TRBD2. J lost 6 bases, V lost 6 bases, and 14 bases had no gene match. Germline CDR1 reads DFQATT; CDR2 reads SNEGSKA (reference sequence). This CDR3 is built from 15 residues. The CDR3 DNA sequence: TGCAGTGCCAATGTCCCGGGACTAGCATCGCAGACCCAGTACTTC. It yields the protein CSANVPGLASQTQYF.

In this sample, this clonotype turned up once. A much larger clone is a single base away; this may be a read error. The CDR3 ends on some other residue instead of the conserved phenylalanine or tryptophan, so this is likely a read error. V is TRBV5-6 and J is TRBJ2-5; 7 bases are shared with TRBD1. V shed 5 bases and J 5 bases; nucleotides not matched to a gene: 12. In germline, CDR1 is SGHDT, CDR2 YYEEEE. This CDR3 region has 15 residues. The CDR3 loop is CASSESTGRGETQYC. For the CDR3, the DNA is TGTGCCAGCAGTGAATCGACAGGGAGAGGGGAGACCCAGTACTGC.

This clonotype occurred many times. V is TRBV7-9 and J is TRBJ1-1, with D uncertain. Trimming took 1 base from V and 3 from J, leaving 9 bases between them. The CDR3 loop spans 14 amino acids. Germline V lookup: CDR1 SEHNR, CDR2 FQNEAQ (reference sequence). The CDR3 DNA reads TGTGCCAGCAGCTTAGTGCGGGAGGACACTGAAGCTTTCTTT. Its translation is CASSLVREDTEAFF.

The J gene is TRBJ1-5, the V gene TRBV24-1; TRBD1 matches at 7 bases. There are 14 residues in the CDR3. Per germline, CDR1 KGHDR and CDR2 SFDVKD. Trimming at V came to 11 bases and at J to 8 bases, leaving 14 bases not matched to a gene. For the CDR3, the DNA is TGTGCCAGCTCAATGCGGGACAGTTTAGAGCCCCAGCATTTT. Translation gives CASSMRDSLEPQHF.

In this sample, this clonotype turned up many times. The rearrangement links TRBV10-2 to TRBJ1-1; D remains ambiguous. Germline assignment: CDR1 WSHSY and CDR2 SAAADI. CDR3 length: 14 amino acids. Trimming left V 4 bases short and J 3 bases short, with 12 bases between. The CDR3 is CASSVTYGDTEAFF. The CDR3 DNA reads TGCGCCAGCAGTGTAACCTACGGGGACACTGAAGCTTTCTTT.

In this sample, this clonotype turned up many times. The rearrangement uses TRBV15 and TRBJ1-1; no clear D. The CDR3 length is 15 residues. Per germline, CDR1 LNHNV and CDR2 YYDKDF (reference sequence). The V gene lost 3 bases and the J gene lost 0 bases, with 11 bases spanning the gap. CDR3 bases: TGTGCCACCAGCAGCGGACGGACCTTGAACACTGAAGCTTTCTTT. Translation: CATSSGRTLNTEAFF. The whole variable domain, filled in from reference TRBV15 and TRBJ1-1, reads DAMVIQNPRYQVTQFGKPVTLSCSQTLNHNVMYWYQQKSSQAPKLLFHYYDKDFNNEADTPDNFQSRRPNTSFCFLDIRSPGLGDTAMYLCATSSGRTLNTEAFFGQGTRLTVV.

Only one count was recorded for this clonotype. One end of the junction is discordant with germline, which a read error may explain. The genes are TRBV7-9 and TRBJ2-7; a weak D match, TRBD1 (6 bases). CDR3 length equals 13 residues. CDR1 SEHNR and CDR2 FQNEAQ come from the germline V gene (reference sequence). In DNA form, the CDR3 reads TGCGCCAGCAGCTTGCCAGGGGTCCTCGAGCAGTACTTC. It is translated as CASSLPGVLEQYF.

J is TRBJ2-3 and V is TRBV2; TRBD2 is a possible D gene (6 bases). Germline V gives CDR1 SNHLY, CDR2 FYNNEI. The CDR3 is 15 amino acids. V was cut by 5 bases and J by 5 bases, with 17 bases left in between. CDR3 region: CASSPTGVRGDTQYF. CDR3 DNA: TGTGCCAGCAGTCCAACGGGAGTCCGGGGAGATACGCAGTATTTT.

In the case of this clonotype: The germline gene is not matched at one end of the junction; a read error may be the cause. The CDR3 DNA sequence: TGTGCCACCAGTGACCCCGGGACTAGCGGTTCACCCCTCCACTTT. It specifies CATSDPGTSGSPLHF. The chain uses TRBV2 and TRBJ1-6; a possible D gene is TRBD1 (5 bases). The CDR3 is made up of 15 amino acids. Per germline, CDR1 SNHLY and CDR2 FYNNEI.

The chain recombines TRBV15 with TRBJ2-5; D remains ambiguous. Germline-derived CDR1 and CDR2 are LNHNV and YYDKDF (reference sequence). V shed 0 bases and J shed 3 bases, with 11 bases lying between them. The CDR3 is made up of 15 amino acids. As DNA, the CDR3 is TGTGCCACCAGCAGAGATAATAGCTTTAAAGAGACCCAGTACTTC. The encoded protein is CATSRDNSFKETQYF.

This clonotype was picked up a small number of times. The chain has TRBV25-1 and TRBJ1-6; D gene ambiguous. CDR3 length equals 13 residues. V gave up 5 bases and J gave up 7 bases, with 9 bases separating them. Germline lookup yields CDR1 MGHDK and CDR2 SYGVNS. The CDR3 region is CASSFSRNSPLHF. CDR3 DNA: TGTGCCAGCAGTTTCTCGCGGAATTCACCCCTCCACTTT.